A single sample gave rise to the 13 T cell receptor beta chains below, sequenced in a study of shared clonotypes between healthy human individuals. Only in-frame clones appear in the TCRdb table, and some are missing; sequencing was by immunoSEQ multiplex PCR. Of about 340,000 clones in the sample, over 70% were seen once. Sequenced material: memory CD4+ T cells sorted from blood. The subset was: CD45RA-negative fraction. Receptors originate from a man between 25 and 39 years old in good health.

The chain couples TRBV27 to TRBJ2-7, with 9 bases matching TRBD1. In germline, CDR1 is MNHEY, CDR2 SMNVEV (reference sequence). The CDR3 has 15 amino acids. V was pared by 3 bases and J by 5 bases, with 8 bases of the junction left unmatched. CDR3 nucleotides: TGTGCCAGCAGTTTCTCCGGGACAGGGATCGACGAGCAGTACTTC. This codes for CASSFSGTGIDEQYF.

The rearrangement uses TRBV5-1 and TRBJ2-2; 11 bases are a match to TRBD2. Germline V CDR1 and CDR2: SGHRS, YFSETQ. The J segment lost 7 bases and the V segment lost 1 base, leaving 6 bases of the junction unmatched. The CDR3 contains 16 residues. In DNA, the CDR3 is TGCGCCAGCAGCTTGAGAACTAGCGGGAGTCTCGGGGAGCTGTTTTTT. This codes for CASSLRTSGSLGELFF.

The gene calls are TRBV10-1 and TRBJ2-7, with D perhaps TRBD2 (6 bases). The V end was cut by 2 bases, the J end by 5 bases, with 13 bases between. Germline V CDR1 and CDR2: WNHNN, SYGVQD (reference sequence). This CDR3 spans 14 amino acids. In DNA form, the CDR3 reads TGCGCCAGCAGTGAGACCGGGAGAACCCACGAGCAGTACTTC. Amino acid sequence: CASSETGRTHEQYF.

The chain couples TRBV19 to TRBJ2-1; 7 positions agree with TRBD2. Trimming removed 4 bases from V and 2 bases from J; junction bases left unmatched: 8. The CDR3 runs 16 residues. Germline CDR1 and CDR2: LNHDA and SQIVND (reference sequence). CDR3 in DNA: TGTGCCAGTAGTAGCGTTCAGCGGGATCCCTACAATGAGCAGTTCTTC. It translates to CASSSVQRDPYNEQFF.

The chain couples TRBV18 to TRBJ1-1; 8 nucleotides match TRBD1. V was pared by 4 bases and J by 0 bases, with 7 bases of the junction left unmatched. The CDR3 consists of 16 residues. From germline, CDR1 is KGHSH and CDR2 LQKENI. Here the CDR3 DNA reads TGTGCCAGCTCACGATTCGACAGGGGAGTGAACACTGAAGCTTTCTTT. Translation gives CASSRFDRGVNTEAFF.

The J gene is TRBJ2-3, the V gene TRBV5-1; 8 bases align to TRBD2. The CDR3 extends over 15 amino acids. The J segment lost 0 bases and the V segment lost 2 bases, leaving 2 bases of the junction unmatched. The germline V gene has CDR1 SGHRS and CDR2 YFSETQ. In DNA form, the CDR3 reads TGCGCCAGCAGCTTTCCTAGCGGGAGCACAGATACGCAGTATTTT. It is translated as CASSFPSGSTDTQYF.

This clone was seen only a few times. This sequence joins TRBV2 and TRBJ2-7, with 9 positions matching TRBD2. Trimming took 4 bases from V and 0 from J; bases not matched to a gene: 13. Germline V lookup: CDR1 SNHLY, CDR2 FYNNEI. The CDR3 spans 18 residues. CDR3 DNA: TGTGCCAGCAGTGTTGCAGGGTTAACTAGCGGGTACTCCTACGAGCAGTACTTC. It yields the protein CASSVAGLTSGYSYEQYF. The full variable domain, in which reference TRBV2 and TRBJ2-7 provide the parts outside the CDR3, is EPEVTQTPSHQVTQMGQEVILRCVPISNHLYFYWYRQILGQKVEFLVSFYNNEISEKSEIFDDQFSVERPDGSNFTLKIRSTKLEDSAMYFCASSVAGLTSGYSYEQYFGPGTRLTVT.

This clone was counted once. The chain employs TRBV5-1 and TRBJ2-7; TRBD1 agrees at 7 bases. This CDR3 has 15 residues. Trimming took 6 bases from V and 4 from J; bases not matched to a gene: 13. Germline assignment: CDR1 SGHRS and CDR2 YFSETQ. The CDR3 nucleotides are TGCGCCAGCACCTACACTCGACAGGGTTCGTACGAGCAGTACTTC. This sequence encodes CASTYTRQGSYEQYF.

This chain links TRBV7-9 with TRBJ2-5, with 9 bases fitting TRBD1. Trimming removed 0 bases from V and 5 bases from J; junction bases left unmatched: 1. In germline, CDR1 is SEHNR, CDR2 FQNEAQ (reference sequence). This CDR3 region has 14 residues. The CDR3 sequence is CASSLAGTGETQYF. In DNA, the CDR3 is TGTGCCAGCAGCTTAGCCGGGACAGGGGAGACCCAGTACTTC.

V and J are TRBV6-6 and TRBJ1-4; D unclear. The germline CDR1 and CDR2 sequences are MNHNY and SVGAGI (reference sequence). V lost 8 bases and J 7 bases, leaving 11 bases between the germline ends. CDR3 length: 12 residues. Here the CDR3 DNA reads TGTGCCAGCTGGTGGATTGGTGAAAAACTGTTTTTT. Its protein is CASWWIGEKLFF.

The chain couples TRBV27 to TRBJ2-7; the D call may be TRBD1 or TRBD2 (5 bases each). The V and J ends lost 5 bases and 2 bases respectively, with 19 bases between them. Germline CDR1 is MNHEY and CDR2 is SMNVEV (reference sequence). This CDR3 is 16 amino acids long. This CDR3 is CASSRASSGTAYEQYF. The CDR3 DNA reads TGTGCCAGCAGTCGCGCCTCGTCCGGGACGGCCTACGAGCAGTACTTC.

V is TRBV15 and J is TRBJ1-1, with 8 bases aligning to TRBD1. This CDR3 is built from 14 residues. The V gene's germline CDR1 is LNHNV and CDR2 YYDKDF (reference sequence). The trim removed 11 bases at V and 1 base at J, leaving 9 bases unmatched. CDR3 region: CAARQGTRNTEAFF. The DNA for the CDR3 is TGTGCCGCCCGACAGGGGACTAGGAACACTGAAGCTTTCTTT.

The chain employs TRBV5-1 and TRBJ2-2; D gene uncertain. This CDR3 comprises 14 residues. V dropped 0 bases and J dropped 1 base, with 4 bases sitting between them. Germline V gene lookup returns CDR1 SGHRS and CDR2 YFSETQ. The chain's CDR3 is CASSLEGNTGELFF. For the CDR3, the DNA is TGCGCCAGCAGCTTGGAGGGGAACACCGGGGAGCTGTTTTTT.